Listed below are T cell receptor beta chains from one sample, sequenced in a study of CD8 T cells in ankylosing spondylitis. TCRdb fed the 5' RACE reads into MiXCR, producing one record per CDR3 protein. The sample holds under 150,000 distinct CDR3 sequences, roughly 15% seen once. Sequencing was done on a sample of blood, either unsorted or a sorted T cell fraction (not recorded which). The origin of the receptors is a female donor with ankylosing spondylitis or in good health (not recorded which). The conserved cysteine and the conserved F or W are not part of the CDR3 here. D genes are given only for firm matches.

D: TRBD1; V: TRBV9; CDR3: ASSPTGDRGVETQY
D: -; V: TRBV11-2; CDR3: ASSLRGSGRADTQY
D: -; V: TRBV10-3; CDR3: AKLRSNQPQH
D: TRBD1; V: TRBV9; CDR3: ASSVAPDRGYGYT
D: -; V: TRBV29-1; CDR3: SVETSTDTQY
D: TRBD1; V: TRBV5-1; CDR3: ASSFGQGADEQY
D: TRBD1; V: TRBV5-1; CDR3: ASSPLGQGARDTQY
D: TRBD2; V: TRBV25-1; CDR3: ASSEYTGGRGSYEQY
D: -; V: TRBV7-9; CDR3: ASSLPLINNSPLH
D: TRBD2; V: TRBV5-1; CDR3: ASSSDPRLAGGGTDTQY
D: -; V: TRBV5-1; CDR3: ASSLVSGANVLT
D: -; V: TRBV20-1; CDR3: SARDLGGSSNTGELF
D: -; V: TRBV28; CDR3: ASSLVGTVDGQF
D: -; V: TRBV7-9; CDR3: ASSPRRGGSNTGELF
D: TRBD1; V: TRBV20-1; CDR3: SATGQGGPGYGYT
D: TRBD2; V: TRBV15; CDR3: ATSRKREANTGELF
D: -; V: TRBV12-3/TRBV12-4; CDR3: ASWRSGGRDTQY
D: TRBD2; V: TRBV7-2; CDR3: ASRPRPLAGANEQF
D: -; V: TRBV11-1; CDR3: ASSLKGGDSLLTDTQY
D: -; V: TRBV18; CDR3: ASSPGRENTEAF
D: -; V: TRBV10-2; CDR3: ASRDGASNQPQH
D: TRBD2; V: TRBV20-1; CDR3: SARGGGSGVNEQF
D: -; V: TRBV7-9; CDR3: ASSSTGGYKQY
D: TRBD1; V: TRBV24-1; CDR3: ATMDRESLIAKNIQY
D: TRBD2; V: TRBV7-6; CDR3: ASSLVAGGIVEQF
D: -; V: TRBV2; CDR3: ASSEAEGADTQY
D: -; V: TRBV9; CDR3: ASSVEENNLGEQY
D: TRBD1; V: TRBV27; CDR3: ASSLSWGGQVEGYT
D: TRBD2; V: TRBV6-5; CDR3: ASSYELAGGSNTGELF
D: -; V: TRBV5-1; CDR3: ASSSPGGTEAF
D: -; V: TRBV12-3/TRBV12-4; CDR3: ASSSRDFSNEQF
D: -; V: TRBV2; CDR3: ASSEATTNQPQH
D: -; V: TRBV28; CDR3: ASSTAGKKLAAEQY
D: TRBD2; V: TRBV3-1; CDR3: ASSQAAGGHNEQF
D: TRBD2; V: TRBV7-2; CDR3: ASSSSGRGNEQF
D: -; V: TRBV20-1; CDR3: SAPAQTNTEAF
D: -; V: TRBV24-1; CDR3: ATSDSTLLTGELF
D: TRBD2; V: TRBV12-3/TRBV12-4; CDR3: ASSLSAGGFTDTQY
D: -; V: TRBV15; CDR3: ATSSGSGGSYEQY
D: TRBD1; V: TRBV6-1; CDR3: ASSRSGGRDSPLH
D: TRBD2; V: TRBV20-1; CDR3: SASRTSGDTGELF
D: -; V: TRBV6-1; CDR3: ASSDRGIGYT
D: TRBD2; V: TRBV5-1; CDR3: ASSSRLAGDWDEQF
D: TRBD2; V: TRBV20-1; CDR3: CAKTSGELGNEQF
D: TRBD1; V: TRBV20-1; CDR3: SARNPGTGVNEQF
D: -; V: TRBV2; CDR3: ASTTSTVNTEAF
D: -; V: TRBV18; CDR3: ASSPRDEQY
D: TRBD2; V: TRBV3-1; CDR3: ASSQPTSVLSTDTQY
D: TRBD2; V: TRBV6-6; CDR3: ASSSQAGGGETQY
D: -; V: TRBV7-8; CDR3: ASSIDGGQQF
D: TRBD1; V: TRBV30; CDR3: AWDSGGFEAF
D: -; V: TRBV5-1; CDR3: ASSLDSGFAEQY
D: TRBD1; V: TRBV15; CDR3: ATSGDRQGGNEKLF
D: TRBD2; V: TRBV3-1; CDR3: ASSQRRLAGHSSYEQY
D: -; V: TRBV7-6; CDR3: ASSSREWSTDTQY